The rows below give T cell receptor beta chains drawn from one sample of a study of blood T cell repertoires in COVID-19. Libraries were prepared by immunoSEQ multiplex PCR; TCRdb keeps only in-frame clonotypes and omits some of them. The top ten clones hold 10% to 15% of a sample with under 450,000 clones, about 91% of them seen once. The specimen sequenced was peripheral blood. The receptors were gathered from a woman between 45 and 60 years old with COVID-19, enrolled during active disease. Both conserved end residues are part of each CDR3. The D gene is left open where the match is weak. Clone size is given for some rows only: seen once, a few or many times, or a class if the clone is expanded.

V,size,D,J,CDR3,DNA
TRBV10-2,-,TRBD1,TRBJ2-1,CASEGQANEQFF,TGCGCCAGCGAAGGACAGGCGAATGAGCAGTTCTTC
TRBV3-1/TRBV3-2,-,-,TRBJ1-4,CASSQDPGGGTNEKLFF,TGTGCCAGCAGCCAAGATCCGGGGGGGGGCACTAATGAAAAACTGTTTTTT
TRBV12-3/TRBV12-4,few,TRBD1,TRBJ1-2,CASRGQGGGYTF,TGTGCCAGCAGGGGACAGGGAGGTGGCTACACCTTC
TRBV6-1,-,-,TRBJ1-5,CASSEGLGGFNQPQHF,TGTGCCAGCAGTGAAGGGTTGGGGGGGTTTAATCAGCCCCAGCATTTT
TRBV7-8,-,-,TRBJ2-7,CASSLAGGYEQYF,TGTGCCAGCAGCTTAGCAGGCGGCTACGAGCAGTACTTC
TRBV29-1,-,TRBD1,TRBJ1-1,CSVYRGGGGLAEAFF,TGCAGCGTTTACAGGGGAGGAGGTGGTTTGGCTGAAGCTTTCTTT
TRBV10-3,-,-,TRBJ2-7,CATVQGSSYEQYF,TGTGCCACCGTGCAGGGTAGCTCCTACGAGCAGTACTTC
TRBV6-6,few,-,TRBJ2-7,CASKNTIYEQYF,TGTGCCAGCAAGAATACTATCTACGAGCAGTACTTC
TRBV19,-,-,TRBJ2-1,CASRQPNNNEQFF,TGTGCCAGCAGGCAGCCGAATAACAATGAGCAGTTCTTC
TRBV2,-,-,TRBJ2-2,CASSDEVRGIGELFF,TGTGCCAGCAGTGACGAGGTCAGGGGAATCGGGGAGCTGTTTTTT
TRBV5-1,-,-,TRBJ1-4,CASSLGGGDAVGEKLFF,TGCGCCAGCAGCCTCGGGGGAGGGGACGCGGTTGGGGAAAAACTGTTTTTT
TRBV12-3/TRBV12-4,-,-,TRBJ2-1,CASSQYDEQFF,TGTGCCAGCAGCCAGTATGATGAGCAGTTCTTC
TRBV5-1,-,-,TRBJ1-5,CASRLELGTNQPQHF,TGCGCCAGCAGATTAGAGCTGGGGACAAATCAGCCCCAGCATTTT
TRBV7-2,-,TRBD1,TRBJ1-1,CASSFGTGGTEAFF,TGTGCCAGCAGCTTCGGGACAGGTGGGACTGAAGCTTTCTTT
TRBV19,-,-,TRBJ2-7,CASSSRAQGYEQYF,TGTGCCAGTAGTTCGCGGGCCCAGGGGTACGAGCAGTACTTC
TRBV7-9,-,-,TRBJ2-1,CASSSGLRGEQFF,TGTGCCAGCAGCTCAGGGTTAAGAGGTGAGCAGTTCTTC
TRBV27,-,TRBD1,TRBJ2-2,CASRTGTGISGGELFF,TGTGCCAGCAGAACCGGGACAGGGATCTCGGGCGGGGAGCTGTTTTTT
TRBV24-1,-,-,TRBJ1-2,CATSGGDGYTF,TGTGCCACCTCCGGAGGGGATGGCTACACCTTC
TRBV6-5,-,-,TRBJ1-5,CASSYSGYSNQPQHF,TGTGCCAGCAGTTACTCCGGTTATAGCAATCAGCCCCAGCATTTT
TRBV6-6,-,TRBD1,TRBJ1-2,CASSRQLPRDRASNYGYTF,TGTGCCAGCAGTCGACAACTCCCCCGGGACAGGGCCTCTAACTATGGCTACACCTTC
TRBV6-5,-,-,TRBJ1-2,CASSYEQTYGYTF,TGTGCCAGCAGTTACGAACAAACCTATGGCTACACCTTC
TRBV11-3,-,TRBD2,TRBJ2-1,CASSLGLAGDNEQFF,TGTGCCAGCAGCTTGGGACTAGCGGGGGACAATGAGCAGTTCTTC
TRBV2,-,-,TRBJ1-6,CASSTQPSSYNSPLHF,TGTGCCAGCAGTACACAACCTAGCTCCTATAATTCACCCCTCCACTTT
TRBV2,-,-,TRBJ1-2,CASSFLRAGANYGYTF,TGTGCCAGCAGTTTCCTTAGGGCAGGGGCTAACTATGGCTACACCTTC
TRBV29-1,-,-,TRBJ1-1,CSVERQGNTEAFF,TGCAGCGTTGAAAGGCAGGGGAACACTGAAGCTTTCTTT
TRBV2,-,-,TRBJ1-1,CASSGLGGTEAFF,TGTGCCAGTTCGGGACTTGGGGGCACTGAAGCTTTCTTT
TRBV5-6,-,-,TRBJ2-3,CASSLSRADTQYF,TGTGCCAGCAGCTTGTCGCGGGCAGATACGCAGTATTTT
TRBV9,-,-,TRBJ2-2,CASSPTGTGELFF,TGTGCCAGCAGCCCCACAGGGACCGGGGAGCTGTTTTTT
TRBV10-3,-,-,TRBJ1-2,CAISEIGGGYGYTF,TGTGCCATCAGTGAGATCGGGGGGGGATATGGCTACACCTTC
TRBV23-1,once,-,TRBJ2-7,CASSGGDRWDEQYF,TGCGCCAGCAGTGGAGGGGATCGTTGGGACGAGCAGTACTTC
TRBV30,-,-,TRBJ1-1,CAWSEWGAEAFF,TGTGCCTGGAGTGAGTGGGGGGCTGAAGCTTTCTTT
TRBV28,-,TRBD1,TRBJ1-2,CASSLPQGATYGYTF,TGTGCCAGCAGTTTACCCCAGGGGGCAACCTATGGCTACACCTTC
TRBV4-1,-,-,TRBJ2-1,CASSQVTGGSYNEQFF,TGCGCCAGCAGCCAAGTGACAGGAGGCTCCTACAATGAGCAGTTCTTC
TRBV6-5,-,TRBD1,TRBJ1-1,CASRPDRGHGFF,TGTGCCAGCAGACCGGACAGGGGGCACGGTTTCTTT
TRBV19,once,-,TRBJ1-4,CASSIGGHSTNEKLFF,TGTGCCAGTAGTATTGGGGGACATTCAACTAATGAAAAACTGTTTTTT
TRBV2,-,TRBD2,TRBJ2-2,CASRGDVNTGELFF,TGTGCCAGCCGGGGGGATGTAAACACCGGGGAGCTGTTTTTT
TRBV3-1/TRBV3-2,-,-,TRBJ1-6,CASSRTQGSSYNSPLHF,TGTGCCAGCAGCCGAACCCAGGGTAGCTCCTATAATTCACCCCTCCACTTT
TRBV9,-,-,TRBJ2-5,CASSIRHTGRETQYF,TGTGCCAGCAGCATCCGACATACAGGTCGGGAGACCCAGTACTTC
TRBV5-6,-,TRBD1,TRBJ1-5,CASSPDGTVNQPQHF,TGTGCCAGCAGCCCGGATGGGACAGTCAATCAGCCCCAGCATTTT
TRBV6-5,-,TRBD1,TRBJ1-1,CASSSRGMDTEAFF,TGTGCCAGCAGTAGCAGGGGGATGGACACTGAAGCTTTCTTT
TRBV14,-,TRBD1,TRBJ1-2,CASSQDQGTGIHYGYTF,TGTGCCAGCAGCCAAGATCAAGGGACAGGGATTCACTATGGCTACACCTTC
TRBV15,-,-,TRBJ1-5,CATSPGYHNSNQPQHF,TGTGCCACCAGCCCAGGATATCATAATAGCAATCAGCCCCAGCATTTT
TRBV5-1,-,TRBD2,TRBJ2-1,CASSRASGGRYNEQFF,TGCGCCAGCAGCCGGGCTAGCGGGGGGCGATACAATGAGCAGTTCTTC
TRBV7-8,-,-,TRBJ2-7,CASSLYRSSNEQYF,TGTGCCAGCAGCTTATACAGGTCGTCTAACGAGCAGTACTTC
TRBV6-5,-,TRBD1,TRBJ2-3,CASSSIRDRGRDTQYF,TGTGCCAGCAGTTCTATCCGGGACAGGGGTAGGGATACGCAGTATTTT
TRBV30,-,-,TRBJ2-1,CAASSGVSYNEQFF,TGTGCGGCCTCGTCGGGGGTCTCCTACAATGAGCAGTTCTTC
TRBV15,-,-,TRBJ2-7,CATSREGGTYEQYF,TGTGCCACCAGCAGAGAAGGAGGGACCTACGAGCAGTACTTC
TRBV29-1,-,-,TRBJ1-2,CSVLYRAGGYTF,TGCAGCGTTCTATACAGGGCGGGTGGCTACACCTTC
TRBV10-3,-,-,TRBJ2-3,CAISEASSDTQYF,TGTGCCATCAGTGAAGCTAGCTCAGATACGCAGTATTTT
TRBV18,-,-,TRBJ1-2,CASSPGTVSYGYTF,TGTGCCAGCTCACCTGGGACTGTGAGCTATGGCTACACCTTC
TRBV28,-,-,TRBJ1-1,CATCRGSNTEAFF,TGTGCCACCTGCAGGGGATCGAACACTGAAGCTTTCTTT
TRBV15,-,TRBD1,TRBJ1-1,CATSRAGQGSAEAFF,TGTGCCACCAGCAGGGCCGGACAGGGTAGCGCTGAAGCTTTCTTT
TRBV11-2,-,TRBD1,TRBJ2-7,CASSLDWTGGYEQYF,TGTGCCAGCAGCTTAGATTGGACAGGGGGCTACGAGCAGTACTTC
TRBV11-2,-,TRBD2,TRBJ2-7,CASSLFAGGYEQYF,TGTGCCAGCAGCCTTTTTGCGGGGGGGTACGAGCAGTACTTC
TRBV19,-,-,TRBJ1-1,CATSWSDYLNTEAFF,TGTGCCACCTCCTGGTCCGACTATTTGAACACTGAAGCTTTCTTT
TRBV12-2,-,-,TRBJ2-7,CASRLGDSYEQYF,TGTGCAAGTCGCTTAGGGGACAGCTACGAGCAGTACTTC